The subject of this entry is one TCR beta chain. Its antigen remains unknown. The data are from a study of siplizumab effects on memory and regulatory T cells. Whole-study results and caveats: Naive T cells seemed more diverse than memory cells and seemed major alloresponse contributors.

Sequencing used immunoSEQ multiplex PCR; TCRdb keeps in-frame clones, though not all of them. The sample contains about 100,000 clones, approximately 90% of which appear only once. The sample was Tregs sorted from blood. The source of this sequence is a human donor in good health.

The CDR3 sequence: CASSSQPAGGWETQYF. The CDR3 nucleotides read TGTGCCAGCAGCTCTCAGCCAGCGGGAGGGTGGGAGACCCAGTACTTC. V gene TRBV7-8 combines with J gene TRBJ2-5; 10 nucleotides line up with TRBD2. The ends lost 4 bases at V and 5 bases at J; junction bases unmatched: 10. CDR1 SGHVS and CDR2 FQNEAQ come from the germline V gene. The CDR3 sequence is 16 residues long. The whole variable domain, filled in from reference TRBV7-8 and TRBJ2-5, reads GAGVSQSPRYKVAKRGQDVALRCDPISGHVSLFWYQQALGQGPEFLTYFQNEAQLDKSGLPSDRFFAERPEGSVSTLKIQRTQQEDSAVYLCASSSQPAGGWETQYFGPGTRLLVL.